Below, 6 T cell receptor beta chains from the same sample are listed, as sequenced in a study of blood T cell repertoires in COVID-19. The assay was immunoSEQ multiplex PCR, and TCRdb's table has in-frame clones only and misses some. Among about 200,000 clones listed, approximately 80% were seen once. The sequencing sample was made of PBMCs or T cells enriched from blood (not recorded which). The receptor source for this set is a woman between 55 and 75 years old with acute COVID-19.

V and J are TRBV6-5 and TRBJ2-7; 7 bases line up with TRBD2. With 2 bases clipped from V and 0 bases from J, the junction kept 1 base outside the gene matches. This CDR3 comprises 14 residues. Germline V gives CDR1 MNHEY, CDR2 SVGAGI. CDR3 amino acids: CASSYERGSYEQYF. The DNA for the CDR3 is TGTGCCAGCAGTTACGAGCGGGGCTCCTACGAGCAGTACTTC.

The genes are TRBV7-2 and TRBJ2-3, with 16 bases matching TRBD2. V shed 4 bases and J 6 bases; nucleotides not matched to a gene: 7. Germline V gene sequence: CDR1 SGHTA, CDR2 FQGNSA. There are 17 residues in the CDR3. In DNA form, the CDR3 reads TGTGCCAGCAGCTCCCGGGGACTAGCGGGAGGGCAGGATACGCAGTATTTT. Its translation: CASSSRGLAGGQDTQYF. The variable domain in full, completed from reference TRBV7-2 and TRBJ2-3, reads GAGVSQSPSNKVTEKGKDVELRCDPISGHTALYWYRQSLGQGLEFLIYFQGNSAPDKSGLPSDRFSAERTGGSVSTLTIQRTQQEDSAVYLCASSSRGLAGGQDTQYFGPGTRLTVL.

Concerning this clone: A junction boundary mismatches the germline segment, possibly from a read error. The chain employs TRBV6-2 or TRBV6-3 and TRBJ2-6; 9 nucleotides align to TRBD1. Germline V gene sequence: CDR1 MNHEY, CDR2 SVGEGT. The length of the CDR3 is 18 residues. CDR3 sequence: CAGSSQTGGALGANVLTF. CDR3 sequence (DNA): TGTGCCGGCAGTTCCCAGACAGGGGGGGCCCTCGGGGCCAACGTCCTGACTTTC.

The J gene is TRBJ2-1, the V gene TRBV30; 12 bases fit TRBD2. Germline V gene data show CDR1 as GTSNPN and CDR2 as SVGIG (reference sequence). V gave up 2 bases and J gave up 5 bases; unmatched junction bases: 1. The CDR3 is made up of 14 amino acids. CDR3 in amino acids: CAWSRTSGDNEQFF. CDR3 bases: TGTGCCTGGAGTAGGACTAGCGGGGACAATGAGCAGTTCTTC.

The rearrangement joins TRBV14 to TRBJ1-1; D gene unclear. Germline CDR1 reads SGHDN; CDR2 reads FVKESK. Between the trimmed V and J ends, which lost 2 bases and 1 base, there was a span of 5 bases. The CDR3 covers 13 residues. CDR3 bases: TGTGCCAGCAGCCAACACAGGAACACTGAAGCTTTCTTT. This encodes CASSQHRNTEAFF.

The chain joins TRBV7-9 to TRBJ2-3; D unresolved. The germline V gene encodes CDR1 SEHNR and CDR2 FQNEAQ (reference sequence). The CDR3 has 15 residues. Deletions cut 4 bases from V and 1 base from J, with 12 bases between. The CDR3 region is CASSSNLRGTDTQYF. In nucleotides, the CDR3 is TGTGCCAGCAGCTCGAACCTCCGGGGCACAGATACGCAGTATTTT.